The 26 T cell receptor beta chains listed next were all sequenced from one sample in a study of blood T cell repertoires in COVID-19. Measured with immunoSEQ multiplex PCR; TCRdb has only the in-frame clones, and not every one. This repertoire shows some 70,000 clones, approximately 80% found once; its top ten account for approximately 22%. Specimen: peripheral blood. The receptors stem from a woman in her 70s with acute or convalescent COVID-19.

This chain connects TRBV19 to TRBJ1-5; 11 nucleotides agree with TRBD1. This CDR3 has 22 residues. The junction had 16 bases not matched to a gene; V was cut back by 0 bases and J by 0 bases. From germline, CDR1 is LNHDA and CDR2 SQIVND (reference sequence). This CDR3 reads CASSIESLGDRGSVYSNQPQHF. The CDR3 coding sequence is TGTGCCAGTAGTATAGAATCCTTGGGGGACAGGGGGTCGGTGTATAGCAATCAGCCCCAGCATTTT.

CDR3 residues: CASSSGGLLGYNEQFF. The DNA of the CDR3 is TGTGCCAGCAGTTCCGGGGGGCTCTTAGGCTACAATGAGCAGTTCTTC. This chain links TRBV6-5 with TRBJ2-1; the D gene is possibly TRBD2 (7 bases). This CDR3 is 16 amino acids long. Germline lookup yields CDR1 MNHEY and CDR2 SVGAGI. Trimming removed 4 bases from V and 3 bases from J, with 16 bases in between.

CDR3 coding DNA: TGTGCCAGCAGACACTATAATTCACCCCTCCACTTT. Its translation is CASRHYNSPLHF. This rearrangement joins TRBV27 to TRBJ1-6; D gene unclear. Trimming removed 6 bases from V and 3 bases from J, with 3 bases in between. Germline CDR1 is MNHEY and CDR2 is SMNVEV (reference sequence). This CDR3 has 12 amino acids.

This chain connects TRBV28 to TRBJ1-2; no definite D call. This CDR3 is 12 amino acids long. V was cut by 3 bases and J by 3 bases, with 5 bases left in between. Germline CDR1 reads MDHEN; CDR2 reads SYDVKM. CDR3 in DNA: TGTGCCAGCAGTTTCGCGGACTATGGCTACACCTTC. It is translated as CASSFADYGYTF.

This clone has just a few counts. CDR3 nucleotide sequence: TGTGCCAGCAGCCGGGACAGGGGGCGCGAGCAGTACTTC. Its translation: CASSRDRGREQYF. The V call is TRBV12-3 or TRBV12-4, the J call TRBJ2-7; 12 nucleotides match TRBD1. This CDR3 contains 13 residues. With 6 bases clipped from V and 6 bases from J, the junction kept 3 bases outside the gene matches.

The chain combines TRBV7-3 with TRBJ2-1; 7 nucleotides agree with TRBD2. The CDR3 has 15 amino acids. The V and J ends lost 8 bases and 8 bases, in that order; junction bases with no gene match: 15. Germline CDR1 is SGHTA and CDR2 is FQGTGA. The CDR3 nucleotides read TGTGCCAGCTCCCTCGGCGGGAGCAGGGTCGATGAGCAGTTCTTC. This sequence encodes CASSLGGSRVDEQFF.

This clone was observed a single time. The J gene is TRBJ2-6, the V gene TRBV28, with D tentatively TRBD1 (5 bases). The ends were cut back, 3 bases at V and 1 base at J, with 7 bases in the middle. The CDR3 spans 15 residues. Germline values: CDR1 MDHEN, CDR2 SYDVKM. DNA of the CDR3: TGTGCCAGCAGTTTCAGGGTGTCTGGGGCCAACGTCCTGACTTTC. Translation: CASSFRVSGANVLTF.

The gene calls are TRBV28 and TRBJ2-7; TRBD1 matches 9 bases. The CDR3 has 15 amino acids. From germline, CDR1 is MDHEN and CDR2 SYDVKM. The V and J ends lost 1 base and 3 bases, in that order; junction bases with no gene match: 4. Here the CDR3 DNA reads TGTGCCAGCAGTTTATCCGGGACAGGGAACTACGAGCAGTACTTC. Translated: CASSLSGTGNYEQYF.

The chain links TRBV28 to TRBJ1-2, with D perhaps matching TRBD1 (5 bases). Germline CDR1 MDHEN, CDR2 SYDVKM. V lost 9 bases to trimming and J lost 1 base, with 24 bases between them. CDR3 length equals 17 residues. The chain's CDR3 is CARTNFDSSILNYGYTF. The CDR3 DNA is TGTGCCAGGACGAATTTCGACAGCTCAATACTTAACTATGGCTACACCTTC.

The V gene is TRBV3-1 (or the pseudogene TRBV3-2), the J gene TRBJ2-5; D remains ambiguous. CDR3 length: 15 amino acids. The V gene's germline CDR1 is LGHDT and CDR2 YNNKEL (reference sequence). Trimming removed 4 bases from V and 2 bases from J, with 14 bases in between. The CDR3 loop reads CASSLFAAQQETQYF. CDR3 DNA sequence: TGTGCCAGCAGCCTTTTCGCGGCCCAGCAAGAGACCCAGTACTTC.

The chain combines TRBV5-1 with TRBJ2-1, with TRBD2 identical over 12 bases. The germline CDR1 and CDR2 sequences are SGHRS and YFSETQ. The ends lost 0 bases at V and 8 bases at J; junction bases unmatched: 3. The length of the CDR3 is 15 residues. The CDR3 region has the DNA TGCGCCAGCAGCTTGGAAAGACTAGCGGGAGATGAGCAGTTCTTC. Amino acids: CASSLERLAGDEQFF.

The J gene is TRBJ2-7, the V gene TRBV19, with TRBD1 identical over 8 bases. The trim removed 5 bases at V and 0 bases at J, leaving 6 bases unmatched. CDR1 is LNHDA and CDR2 is SQIVND in the germline V gene (reference sequence). The CDR3 consists of 15 residues. CDR3 nucleotide sequence: TGTGCCAGTAGTCCCCGGGACAGGAGCTCCTACGAGCAGTACTTC. Protein: CASSPRDRSSYEQYF.

The genes are TRBV19 and TRBJ1-3; D perhaps matches TRBD1 (5 bases). CDR3 length: 17 amino acids. The V end lost 5 bases, the J end lost 4 bases, and 21 bases lay between the germline ends. From germline, CDR1 is LNHDA and CDR2 SQIVND (reference sequence). The CDR3 is CASSRRQQYRAGNTIYF. Here the CDR3 DNA reads TGTGCCAGTAGTCGCCGACAGCAGTATAGGGCAGGAAACACCATATATTTT. The full variable domain, completed using reference TRBV19 and TRBJ1-3, is DGGITQSPKYLFRKEGQNVTLSCEQNLNHDAMYWYRQDPGQGLRLIYYSQIVNDFQKGDIAEGYSVSREKKESFPLTVTSAQKNPTAFYLCASSRRQQYRAGNTIYFGEGSWLTVV.

The chain joins TRBV27 to TRBJ2-5, with TRBD2 matching 11 bases. V trimming: 5 bases; J trimming: 0 bases; junction bases outside the gene matches: 5. The CDR3 spans 16 residues. The V gene's germline CDR1 is MNHEY and CDR2 SMNVEV (reference sequence). This CDR3 reads CASSPGLAEYQETQYF. The CDR3 region has the DNA TGTGCCAGCAGTCCGGGACTAGCGGAGTACCAAGAGACCCAGTACTTC.

The chain carries TRBV28 and TRBJ2-7; 7 bases map to TRBD2. CDR3 size: 12 residues. The V segment lost 2 bases and the J segment 13 bases; nucleotides outside the gene matches: 8. Germline V CDR1 and CDR2: MDHEN, SYDVKM. The CDR3 nucleotides are TGTGCCAGCAGTTTAGGGGTGGCGGGAGCTTACTTC. Residues: CASSLGVAGAYF.

With regard to this clone: Relative to the germline gene, one junction end is altered; a read error may explain this. V usage is TRBV7-3 and J usage is TRBJ1-2; 9 bases align to TRBD1. The germline V gene encodes CDR1 SGHTA and CDR2 FQGTGA. The CDR3 is made up of 13 amino acids. For the CDR3, the DNA is TGTGCCAGCAGCCCTTTACCCGGACAGGGGATAGGCTTC. This gives the protein CASSPLPGQGIGF.

This clone has a handful of counts. The rearrangement joins TRBV11-3 to TRBJ2-5, with D possibly being TRBD2 (7 bases). This CDR3 comprises 15 residues. The V end lost 5 bases, the J end lost 1 base, and 14 bases lay between the germline ends. Germline CDR1 SGHNT, CDR2 YENEEA. The CDR3 region has the DNA TGTGCCAGCAGCCGTGGGGGCGGGAGCCAAGAGACCCAGTACTTC. Residues: CASSRGGGSQETQYF. Full variable domain (rest looked up from reference TRBV11-3 and TRBJ2-5): EAGVVQSPRYKIIEKKQPVAFWCNPISGHNTLYWYLQNLGQGPELLIRYENEEAVDDSQLPKDRFSAERLKGVDSTLKIQPAELGDSAVYLCASSRGGGSQETQYFGPGTRLLVL.

This sequence joins TRBV11-3 and TRBJ2-4; 9 bases align to TRBD1. V lost 5 bases to trimming and J lost 1 base; unmatched junction nucleotides: 9. In germline, CDR1 is SGHNT, CDR2 YENEEA. There are 17 residues in the CDR3. The CDR3: CASSRPTGGWAKNIQYF. The CDR3 region has the DNA TGTGCCAGCAGCCGCCCTACAGGGGGCTGGGCCAAAAACATTCAGTACTTC.

V gene TRBV6-5 combines with J gene TRBJ2-7; the match to TRBD1 covers 9 bases. CDR3 length: 16 amino acids. Germline lookup yields CDR1 MNHEY and CDR2 SVGAGI. Trimming cost V 2 bases and J 5 bases; bases outside gene matches: 10. CDR3 bases: TGTGCCAGCAGTTACGCGAACAGGGGGCCAGGGAACGAGCAGTACTTC. It encodes CASSYANRGPGNEQYF.

The chain is built from TRBV5-4 and TRBJ1-1; D remains ambiguous. Germline loops: CDR1 SGHNT, CDR2 YYREEE (reference sequence). The CDR3 runs 13 residues. V lost 2 bases and J 8 bases, leaving 13 bases between the germline ends. The CDR3 here is CASSLPGQKEAFF. CDR3 DNA: TGTGCCAGCAGCTTACCAGGCCAGAAGGAAGCTTTCTTT. The full variable domain, its missing parts supplied by reference TRBV5-4 and TRBJ1-1, is ETGVTQSPTHLIKTRGQQVTLRCSSQSGHNTVSWYQQALGQGPQFIFQYYREEENGRGNFPPRFSGLQFPNYSSELNVNALELDDSALYLCASSLPGQKEAFFGQGTRLTVV.

The chain links TRBV28 to TRBJ2-7; D is ambiguous. This CDR3 comprises 12 residues. Germline CDR1 MDHEN, CDR2 SYDVKM. The V gene lost 10 bases and the J gene lost 2 bases, with 12 bases spanning the gap. The CDR3: CATKQSPYEQYF. DNA for the CDR3: TGTGCCACTAAACAGAGCCCCTACGAGCAGTACTTC.

This clone was detected a few times. V usage is TRBV14 and J usage is TRBJ1-1; 7 nucleotides line up with TRBD1. CDR3 length equals 14 residues. The junction had 10 bases not matched to a gene; V was cut back by 4 bases and J by 8 bases. Germline CDR1 and CDR2: SGHDN and FVKESK. The CDR3 loop reads CASSPLTGSGEAFF. CDR3 bases: TGTGCCAGCAGCCCACTGACAGGGTCAGGGGAAGCTTTCTTT. The variable domain in full, completed from reference TRBV14 and TRBJ1-1, reads EAGVTQFPSHSVIEKGQTVTLRCDPISGHDNLYWYRRVMGKEIKFLLHFVKESKQDESGMPNNRFLAERTGGTYSTLKVQPAELEDSGVYFCASSPLTGSGEAFFGQGTRLTVV.

The chain is built from TRBV28 and TRBJ1-3, with 8 nucleotides matching TRBD1. CDR1 and CDR2 from the germline V gene are MDHEN and SYDVKM. This CDR3 region has 15 residues. The V and J ends lost 1 base and 7 bases, in that order; junction bases with no gene match: 6. CDR3 bases: TGTGCCAGCAGTTTATCAGGGGGCAGAGGGAACACCATATATTTT. It yields the protein CASSLSGGRGNTIYF.

The V call is TRBV19, the J call TRBJ1-4; 9 nucleotides match TRBD1. This CDR3 region has 17 residues. CDR1 LNHDA and CDR2 SQIVND come from the germline V gene (reference sequence). V shed 5 bases, J shed 3 bases, and the junction held 10 bases outside the gene matches. Written as DNA, the CDR3 is TGTGCCAGTAGTCCCCGACAGGGGGTAACATCTAATGAAAAACTGTTTTTT. Translated: CASSPRQGVTSNEKLFF.

This rearrangement joins TRBV4-1 to TRBJ2-2; possible D gene TRBD2, 5 bases. The CDR3 contains 12 residues. CDR1 is MGHRA, CDR2 YSYEKL, per germline. Trimming took 4 bases from V and 5 from J, leaving 5 bases between them. The CDR3 here is CASSRTTGELFF. CDR3 nucleotide sequence: TGCGCCAGCAGCCGGACTACCGGGGAGCTGTTTTTT.

This chain connects TRBV15 to TRBJ2-1; 12 nucleotides agree with TRBD2. CDR3 length: 16 amino acids. V trimming: 0 bases; J trimming: 14 bases; junction bases outside the gene matches: 11. Germline V lookup: CDR1 LNHNV, CDR2 YYDKDF (reference sequence). The CDR3: CATSRDLAGGPDPEFF. The CDR3 region has the DNA TGTGCCACCAGCAGAGATCTAGCGGGAGGGCCTGATCCCGAGTTCTTC.